These 4 T cell receptor beta chains were all obtained from the same sample, sequenced in a study of blood T cells in healthy people across ages. Alongside a J-beta primer mix, a sample-barcoded 5' primer served in a second PCR lasting about 7 to 12 cycles. TCRdb re-called the 5' RACE reads through MiXCR, storing one row per CDR3 protein. The table has around 620,000 distinct CDR3 sequences, approximately 30% seen once. Sequenced sample: blood. The receptors stem from a woman aged 70 to 79 in good health.

The chain links TRBV4-1 to TRBJ1-1, with 9 nucleotides matching TRBD1. Trimming cost V 5 bases and J 2 bases; bases outside gene matches: 6. The germline gives CDR1 MGHRA, CDR2 YSYEKL. This CDR3 contains 15 residues. CDR3 coding DNA: TGCGCCAGCAGCGAACGGGGACAGGGAAACACTGAAGCTTTCTTT. Translated: CASSERGQGNTEAFF.

V gene TRBV2 combines with J gene TRBJ1-2; no clear D. Trimming removed 3 bases at V and 1 base at J, with 12 bases between. The length of the CDR3 is 15 residues. The germline V gene encodes CDR1 SNHLY and CDR2 FYNNEI. The CDR3 protein is CASSEVTPVNYGYTF. The CDR3 DNA reads TGTGCCAGCAGTGAGGTCACACCGGTTAACTATGGCTACACCTTC.

This clonotype was detected only a few times. The rearrangement joins TRBV7-2 to TRBJ1-2; D might be TRBD1 (6 bases). Deletions cut 3 bases from V and 3 bases from J, with 11 bases between. The CDR3 contains 14 residues. Germline CDR1 reads SGHTA; CDR2 reads FQGNSA. CDR3 coding DNA: TGTGCCAGCAGCTTCCTACAGGGTGACTATGGCTACACCTTC. It translates to CASSFLQGDYGYTF.

This sequence joins TRBV5-1 and TRBJ1-2; D unclear. Between the trimmed V and J ends, which lost 0 bases and 7 bases, there was a span of 10 bases. Looked up from germline, CDR1 is SGHRS and CDR2 is YFSETQ. CDR3 size: 13 residues. This CDR3 reads CASSLGVSSGYTF. The CDR3 DNA reads as TGCGCCAGCAGCTTGGGGGTATCTTCTGGCTACACCTTC. Variable domain in full (rest from reference TRBV5-1 and TRBJ1-2): KAGVTQTPRYLIKTRGQQVTLSCSPISGHRSVSWYQQTPGQGLQFLFEYFSETQRNKGNFPGRFSGRQFSNSRSEMNVSTLELGDSALYLCASSLGVSSGYTFGSGTRLTVV.